What follows is one T cell receptor beta chain and its context. The antigen is not known. The data belong to a study of cytomegalovirus exposure and HLA in healthy donors. Findings of the study overall: Most TCR sequences showed up rarely, but some public TCRs showed up in many donors. Three CMV-associated chains were confirmed in vitro to be specific for CMV antigens. The tendency of first-cohort TCR clusters to co-occur in the 120 or so validation repertoires was identified by a subsequent analysis.

The table came from immunoSEQ multiplex PCR; TCRdb's copy has only in-frame clones and leaves some out. The sample holds about 57,000 clones, over 90% seen once. The clonotype was recovered from a woman under 30 in good health and CMV-seronegative. The source material was PBMCs.

CDR3 protein: CASSTGGQGAREKLFF. The CDR3 nucleotides are TGTGCCAGCAGCACCGGAGGACAGGGGGCGCGGGAAAAACTGTTTTTT. This chain joins TRBV21-1 and TRBJ1-4; the D call TRBD1 from the table was never checked on the DNA. TRBV21-1 is a recognized pseudogene. The CDR3 totals 16 residues.